The text below deals with one TCR beta chain. What it recognizes is unknown. CDR3 size: 13 residues. The trim removed 4 bases at V and 3 bases at J, leaving 2 bases unmatched. Germline CDR1 and CDR2: ENHRY and SYGVKD. TCR beta VDJ and CDR3 were profiled, and genomic DNA was the template. TCRdb analysed the reads with MiXCR anew, one entry per CDR3 protein. The data show fewer than 150,000 distinct CDR3 sequences, with about 48% seen just once and roughly 2.5% held by the top ten. The sample belongs to a study of CD8+CD57+ T cells in acquired aplastic anemia. Background on the study: Quantities of DNA derived from sorted CD4+ and CD8+ cells averaged 3.2 ug.

Study results and limitations: Overlapping CD8+ CDR3 repertoires of patients and controls contained roughly 29 shared sequences. No significant patient-versus-control difference appeared in CD8+ Simpson's diversity.

Sequenced input: sorted CD4+, CD8+, or CD8+CD57+ T cells (not recorded which) from PBMCs. The rearrangement joins TRBV10-3 to TRBJ2-7; 8 bases align to TRBD2. This clonotype originated in a human donor in good health, serving as a control. This CDR3 reads CAISAGTSYEQYF. In nucleotides, the CDR3 is TGTGCCATCAGTGCTGGGACTAGCTACGAGCAGTACTTC.